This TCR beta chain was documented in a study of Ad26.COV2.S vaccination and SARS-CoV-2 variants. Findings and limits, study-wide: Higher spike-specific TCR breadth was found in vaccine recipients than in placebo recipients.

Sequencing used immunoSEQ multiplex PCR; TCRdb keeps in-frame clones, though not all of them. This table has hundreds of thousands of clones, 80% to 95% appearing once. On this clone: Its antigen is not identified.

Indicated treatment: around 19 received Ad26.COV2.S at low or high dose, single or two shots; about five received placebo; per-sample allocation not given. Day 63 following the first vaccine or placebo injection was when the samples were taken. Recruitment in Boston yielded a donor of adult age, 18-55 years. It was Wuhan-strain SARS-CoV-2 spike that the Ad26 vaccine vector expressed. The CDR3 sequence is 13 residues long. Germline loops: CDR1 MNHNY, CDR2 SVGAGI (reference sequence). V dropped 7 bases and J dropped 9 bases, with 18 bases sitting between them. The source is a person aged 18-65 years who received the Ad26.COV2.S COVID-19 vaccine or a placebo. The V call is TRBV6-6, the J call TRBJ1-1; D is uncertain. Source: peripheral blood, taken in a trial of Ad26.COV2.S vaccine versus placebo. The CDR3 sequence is CASIGIQEPQAFF. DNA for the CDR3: TGTGCCAGCATTGGGATTCAAGAGCCCCAAGCTTTCTTT.